This TCR beta chain was captured in a study of long-term antiretroviral therapy in people with HIV. At the level of the study: The 2015 immediate-ART recommendation was preceded by the earliest samples by about a decade. General observations from the study: Clones with expansion before ART led the repertoire at all time points.

As regards this clone: Its antigen remains unknown.

This was the immunoSEQ v3.0 assay at survey level. Sequenced by immunoSEQ multiplex PCR; TCRdb stores in-frame clones only, minus some. This sample has more than 15,000 clones, with around 80% found just once. Before DNA extraction, roughly 0.85-10 million cryopreserved PBMC were held in the samples. Germline-derived CDR1 and CDR2 are SGHTA and FQGNSA. The CDR3 is made up of 19 amino acids. Losses at the gene ends were 2 bases for V and 0 bases for J; bases not matched to a gene: 10. The source is a woman aged 25 to 39 with HIV. Source: unsorted PBMCs, taken 2.9 years after starting antiretroviral therapy. The chain employs TRBV7-2 and TRBJ1-6; 7 bases line up with TRBD1. CDR3 sequence: CASSLRGTVLSSYNSPLHF. In DNA, the CDR3 is TGTGCCAGCAGCTTACGGGGGACAGTCTTAAGCTCCTATAATTCACCCCTCCACTTT.